The next 3 T cell receptor beta chains were all read from a single sample in a study of T cell responses to AZD1222 COVID-19 vaccine. TCRdb's table, derived via immunoSEQ multiplex PCR, lists solely in-frame clones and lacks some. The data show more than 110,000 clones, with roughly 92% seen just once and approximately 5.4% held by the top ten. Sequencing was performed on peripheral blood, taken on day 0 of AZD1222 vaccination. These receptors were obtained from an adult in good health.

The V gene is TRBV28, the J gene TRBJ2-2, with D possibly matching TRBD2 (5 bases). The CDR3 loop spans 19 amino acids. The V gene lost 4 bases and the J gene lost 3 bases, with 24 bases spanning the gap. Germline V gene sequence: CDR1 MDHEN, CDR2 SYDVKM. DNA for the CDR3: TGTGCCAGCAGTTCAATCTCTTCGGGGTCCGTGGGAGACACCGGGGAGCTGTTTTTT. It translates to CASSSISSGSVGDTGELFF.

The genes are TRBV5-1 and TRBJ1-1, with D maybe TRBD1 (5 bases). V was cut by 5 bases and J by 0 bases, with 17 bases left in between. The V gene's germline CDR1 is SGHRS and CDR2 YFSETQ. This CDR3 has 16 amino acids. CDR3 DNA: TGCGCCAGCAGGCATCGGGGGGGAAGGCTGAACACTGAAGCTTTCTTT. The encoded protein is CASRHRGGRLNTEAFF.

J is TRBJ2-1 and V is TRBV28; 7 nucleotides align to TRBD1. The trim removed 6 bases at V and 5 bases at J, leaving 13 bases unmatched. This CDR3 contains 16 residues. Germline lookup yields CDR1 MDHEN and CDR2 SYDVKM. The chain's CDR3 is CASRSAHRGRDNEQFF. The CDR3 DNA sequence: TGTGCCAGCAGATCAGCCCACAGGGGACGGGACAATGAGCAGTTCTTC.